The 21 T cell receptor beta chains listed next were all sequenced from one sample in a study of blood T cells in healthy people across ages. Primers used in a second PCR of about 7 to 12 cycles were a sample-barcoded 5' primer and a J-beta primer mix. Via MiXCR, TCRdb re-called the 5' RACE reads, giving one row per CDR3 protein. The table records 1.5 million to 2 million distinct CDR3 sequences, roughly a third of them present only once. Material for sequencing was blood. These receptors were obtained from a woman in her thirties in good health.

The gene calls are TRBV20-1 and TRBJ2-1, with 10 bases fitting TRBD2. CDR1 is DFQATT and CDR2 is SNEGSKA in the germline V gene (reference sequence). The V and J ends lost 0 bases and 3 bases, in that order; junction bases with no gene match: 14. The CDR3 loop spans 19 amino acids. The CDR3 region has the DNA TGCAGTGCTAGAGATCGGGTTCGGGCTAGCGGGAGTGTCTACAATGAGCAGTTCTTC. This codes for CSARDRVRASGSVYNEQFF.

The V gene is TRBV20-1, the J gene TRBJ1-4, with 8 bases aligning to TRBD1. The CDR3 contains 18 residues. Germline lookup yields CDR1 DFQATT and CDR2 SNEGSKA (reference sequence). The V gene end was trimmed by 2 bases and the J gene end by 0 bases; junction bases not matched to a gene: 11. The CDR3 coding sequence is TGCAGTGCTAGATCCCCATCAGGGGGCCCTGCAACTAATGAAAAACTGTTTTTT. Translating it yields CSARSPSGGPATNEKLFF.

There are a few counts of this clonotype. This chain connects TRBV6-5 to TRBJ1-2; D is perhaps TRBD1 (5 bases). The germline V and J ends were trimmed by 8 bases and 5 bases, with 12 bases remaining between them. Looked up from germline, CDR1 is MNHEY and CDR2 is SVGAGI. There are 12 residues in the CDR3. The CDR3 DNA reads as TGTGCCAGCGCCGACAGTTGGTATGGCTACACCTTC. This gives the protein CASADSWYGYTF.

The chain employs TRBV20-1 and TRBJ1-4; 8 bases match TRBD1. After removal of 6 bases from V and 8 bases from J, the junction contained 14 bases not matched to a gene. Germline V gives CDR1 DFQATT, CDR2 SNEGSKA (reference sequence). The CDR3 runs 15 residues. CDR3 sequence: CSAPSVGQGLEKLFF. The CDR3 coding sequence is TGCAGTGCCCCCTCCGTAGGACAGGGTTTGGAAAAACTGTTTTTT.

This clonotype turned up a few times. The chain recombines TRBV7-2 with TRBJ2-7; 7 nucleotides line up with TRBD2. The CDR3 consists of 14 residues. The V and J ends lost 5 bases and 4 bases, in that order; junction bases with no gene match: 8. Germline CDR1 and CDR2: SGHTA and FQGNSA. The CDR3 loop is CASSPDLGGYEQYF. The DNA of the CDR3 is TGTGCCAGCAGCCCAGACCTGGGAGGGTACGAGCAGTACTTC.

As concerns this clonotype: A much larger clonotype is one base distant, so this may be a read error. The chain has TRBV29-1 and TRBJ2-1, with D maybe TRBD2 (5 bases). Trimming shortened V by 3 bases and J by 0 bases, and 9 bases separated the two germline ends. CDR3 length: 14 residues. Germline V gives CDR1 SQVTM, CDR2 ANQGSEA. CDR3 loop: CSVEEVDSYNEQFF. CDR3 in DNA: TGCAGCGTTGAGGAGGTTGACTCCTACAATGAGCAGTTCTTC.

V gene TRBV28 combines with J gene TRBJ2-1; D may be TRBD2 (5 bases). Germline CDR1 and CDR2: MDHEN and SYDVKM. The CDR3 extends over 17 amino acids. Trimming pared 3 bases from V and 1 base from J, leaving 16 bases between. DNA for the CDR3: TGTGCCAGCAGTTTTTTCGGGATTCCGGGGTCCTACAATGAGCAGTTCTTC. Translation: CASSFFGIPGSYNEQFF.

This clonotype was counted a few times. The CDR3 spells CSAPDRGRPIPEAFF. The CDR3 coding sequence is TGCAGTGCCCCGGACAGGGGGCGACCCATCCCTGAAGCTTTCTTT. The V and J genes are TRBV20-1 and TRBJ1-1, with 11 bases lining up with TRBD1. V was clipped by 6 bases and J by 6 bases; unmatched bases: 12. Looked up from germline, CDR1 is DFQATT and CDR2 is SNEGSKA (reference sequence). The CDR3 contains 15 residues.

This clonotype has a count of ten or more. The chain combines TRBV6-6 with TRBJ2-3; the match to TRBD2 covers 7 bases. With 2 bases clipped from V and 1 base from J, the junction kept 6 bases outside the gene matches. The germline V gene has CDR1 MNHNY and CDR2 SVGAGI (reference sequence). CDR3 length: 16 amino acids. CDR3: CASSYSGLVGTDTQYF. Here the CDR3 DNA reads TGTGCCAGCAGTTACAGCGGACTAGTTGGCACAGATACGCAGTATTTT.

This clonotype was seen more than once but under ten times. V is TRBV20-1 and J is TRBJ2-1; possibly TRBD1 for D (6 bases). Germline CDR1 DFQATT, CDR2 SNEGSKA (reference sequence). Trimming shortened V by 2 bases and J by 7 bases, and 12 bases separated the two germline ends. The CDR3 sequence is 13 residues long. CDR3 DNA: TGCAGTGCTAGATTGGGACAATTTAATGAGCAGTTCTTC. This gives the protein CSARLGQFNEQFF.

Note on this clonotype: Since a much larger clone is just one base distant, this may be a read error. This rearrangement joins TRBV4-1 to TRBJ2-6; D gene ambiguous. The CDR3 sequence is 16 residues long. The germline gives CDR1 MGHRA, CDR2 YSYEKL. The DNA of the CDR3 is TGCGCCGGCAGCCCGTCTTGGAGCTCTGGGGCCAACGTCCTGACTTTC. Encoded protein: CAGSPSWSSGANVLTF.

This clonotype was observed at least ten times. The rearrangement joins TRBV10-3 to TRBJ2-7, with D perhaps matching TRBD2 (5 bases). Germline V lookup: CDR1 ENHRY, CDR2 SYGVKD. The CDR3 is made up of 14 amino acids. The germline V and J ends were trimmed by 0 bases and 7 bases, with 13 bases remaining between them. CDR3 protein: CAISESRVAEEQYF. CDR3 nucleotide sequence: TGTGCCATCAGTGAGTCGAGGGTCGCTGAGGAGCAGTACTTC.

The chain links TRBV5-1 to TRBJ1-4; 7 bases are shared with TRBD1. CDR1 is SGHRS, CDR2 YFSETQ, per germline. The CDR3 sequence is 17 residues long. V shed 3 bases and J 8 bases; nucleotides not matched to a gene: 16. CDR3 coding DNA: TGCGCCAGCAGCTCCGGGACAGCGACGTCGTTAGGGGAAAAACTGTTTTTT. Amino acid sequence: CASSSGTATSLGEKLFF.

The chain links TRBV3-1 to TRBJ2-5, with D possibly called TRBD1 or TRBD2 (6 bases each). This CDR3 region has 16 residues. The germline CDR1 and CDR2 sequences are LGHDT and YNNKEL (reference sequence). Trimming removed 3 bases from V and 5 bases from J, with 19 bases in between. The CDR3 DNA reads TGTGCCAGCAGCCATATCGGGGGCGCGGAAGCCGAGACCCAGTACTTC. Protein sequence: CASSHIGGAEAETQYF.

The chain has TRBV2 and TRBJ2-1; 12 bases align to TRBD2. The CDR3 loop spans 15 amino acids. V dropped 5 bases and J dropped 7; count of bases not matched to a gene: 6. Germline V gene data show CDR1 as SNHLY and CDR2 as FYNNEI. The CDR3 loop is CASSWTSGIRNEQFF. Here the CDR3 DNA reads TGTGCCAGCAGTTGGACTAGCGGGATAAGGAATGAGCAGTTCTTC.

V and J are TRBV6-2 or TRBV6-3 and TRBJ1-5; D is undetermined. Germline V gene lookup returns CDR1 MNHEY and CDR2 SVGEGT. Trimming stripped 6 bases from V and 4 bases from J, with 13 bases between. CDR3 size: 14 residues. CDR3 sequence reads: CASSLQVHNQPQHF. The CDR3, as DNA: TGTGCCAGCAGCCTGCAGGTACATAATCAGCCCCAGCATTTT.

This clonotype was seen more than once but under ten times. This chain joins TRBV5-1 and TRBJ1-2, with 7 bases matching TRBD1. Germline-derived CDR1 and CDR2 are SGHRS and YFSETQ. The length of the CDR3 is 15 residues. V shed 1 base and J 1 base; nucleotides not matched to a gene: 4. The CDR3 DNA sequence: TGCGCCAGCAGCTTGTGGGACAGTTATAACTATGGCTACACCTTC. Its translation: CASSLWDSYNYGYTF.

This chain links TRBV2 with TRBJ2-1; D possibly corresponds to TRBD2 (6 bases). There are 15 residues in the CDR3. V lost 5 bases to trimming and J lost 9 bases, with 20 bases between them. CDR1 is SNHLY and CDR2 is FYNNEI in the germline V gene. CDR3: CASSSTGLTNREQFF. The CDR3 DNA sequence: TGTGCCAGCAGTTCTACGGGACTTACTAATCGTGAGCAGTTCTTC.

The genes are TRBV9 and TRBJ1-6; unclear D gene. V lost 0 bases and J 10 bases, leaving 14 bases between the germline ends. This CDR3 region has 15 residues. Per germline, CDR1 SGDLS and CDR2 YYNGEE. The CDR3 sequence is CASSVGGTVASPLHF. In DNA form, the CDR3 reads TGTGCCAGCAGCGTAGGTGGCACCGTTGCGTCACCCCTCCACTTT.

The V and J genes are TRBV29-1 and TRBJ2-7; D possibly corresponds to TRBD1 (5 bases). Germline CDR1 and CDR2: SQVTM and ANQGSEA. V lost 4 bases, J lost 5 bases, and 18 bases lay in between. The CDR3 covers 14 residues. The DNA for the CDR3 is TGCAGCGTTGGATTATCGGAAGGGGCCCACGAGCAGTACTTC. This sequence encodes CSVGLSEGAHEQYF.

J is TRBJ2-1 and V is TRBV5-6, with a possible D match to TRBD2 (6 bases). The V end lost 0 bases, the J end lost 14 bases, and 12 bases lay between the germline ends. Per the germline V gene, CDR1 is SGHDT and CDR2 is YYEEEE. This CDR3 has 12 residues. CDR3 sequence (DNA): TGTGCCAGCAGCTTGGGGGGAGGTAAAGAGTTCTTC. Amino acids: CASSLGGGKEFF.